The 20 T cell receptor beta chains listed next were all sequenced from one sample in a study of blood T cell repertoires in COVID-19. Assay: immunoSEQ multiplex PCR; the TCRdb copy retains only in-frame clones and omits some. Altogether under 90,000 clones are present, 87% being singletons, with the ten largest covering over 5%. Material for sequencing was peripheral blood. These receptors were collected from a man in his sixties with acute or convalescent COVID-19.

V gene TRBV6-1 combines with J gene TRBJ2-7; no definite D call. Trimming took off 1 base at V and 3 bases at J, with 10 bases between the two ends. The CDR3 has 14 amino acids. The germline V gene has CDR1 MNHNS and CDR2 SASEGT. The DNA of the CDR3 is TGTGCCAGCAGTGAAGGTGGCACCTTCTACGAGCAGTACTTC. This encodes CASSEGGTFYEQYF.

The chain uses TRBV5-1 and TRBJ1-1; no firm D call. V gave up 3 bases and J gave up 3 bases, with 12 bases separating them. CDR1 and CDR2 (germline): SGHRS, YFSETQ. The CDR3 runs to 14 residues. The CDR3 is CASSSWYTDTEAFF. The CDR3 DNA is TGCGCCAGCAGCTCCTGGTATACGGACACTGAAGCTTTCTTT.

The table lists this clone with a count of one. The chain carries TRBV7-2 and TRBJ2-3; tentatively, D is TRBD1 (5 bases). The CDR3 runs to 14 residues. Germline loops: CDR1 SGHTA, CDR2 FQGNSA. Deletions cut 5 bases from V and 3 bases from J, with 12 bases between. CDR3 DNA sequence: TGTGCCAGCAGCCCCAGCAGGACAACAGATACGCAGTATTTT. This encodes CASSPSRTTDTQYF.

The chain joins TRBV2 to TRBJ1-1; TRBD1 agrees at 11 bases. The CDR3 has 19 residues. J lost 1 base, V lost 0 bases, and 10 bases had no gene match. Germline assignment: CDR1 SNHLY and CDR2 FYNNEI. CDR3: CASSEASVGQGVPNTEAFF. In DNA, the CDR3 is TGTGCCAGCAGTGAAGCGTCTGTGGGACAGGGGGTGCCGAACACTGAAGCTTTCTTT.

The chain uses TRBV27 and TRBJ1-1; D not resolved. V dropped 6 bases and J dropped 4 bases, with 18 bases sitting between them. The CDR3 has 15 amino acids. Germline CDR1 is MNHEY and CDR2 is SMNVEV (reference sequence). CDR3 protein: CASSFSAGLGTEAFF. Here the CDR3 DNA reads TGTGCCAGCAGCTTTAGCGCCGGGTTGGGCACTGAAGCTTTCTTT.

This sequence joins TRBV10-3 and TRBJ2-3; possibly TRBD2 for D (5 bases). The CDR3 covers 13 residues. Germline values: CDR1 ENHRY, CDR2 SYGVKD. Trimming left V 3 bases short and J 5 bases short, with 9 bases between. The CDR3 region is CAISELEEDTQYF. CDR3 bases: TGTGCCATCAGTGAACTAGAGGAAGATACGCAGTATTTT.

This chain connects TRBV27 to TRBJ1-3; 10 bases match TRBD1. The CDR3 length is 15 residues. Germline CDR1 reads MNHEY; CDR2 reads SMNVEV (reference sequence). V shed 3 bases, J shed 2 bases, and the junction held 1 base outside the gene matches. The DNA for the CDR3 is TGTGCCAGCAGTTTGACAGGGGGCCCTGGAAACACCATATATTTT. Translating gives CASSLTGGPGNTIYF.

The chain uses TRBV6-2 or TRBV6-3 and TRBJ2-2; maybe TRBD1 (7 bases). The V gene's germline CDR1 is MNHEY and CDR2 SVGEGT. Trimming removed 6 bases from V and 3 bases from J, with 20 bases in between. The CDR3 is 17 amino acids. CDR3 protein: CASRYLGGGVDTGELFF. The CDR3 DNA sequence: TGTGCCAGCAGATACCTTGGAGGGGGCGTCGACACCGGGGAGCTGTTTTTT.

The J gene is TRBJ2-2, the V gene TRBV7-2; 7 positions match TRBD1. Germline values: CDR1 SGHTA, CDR2 FQGNSA. Trimming removed 4 bases from V and 5 bases from J; junction bases left unmatched: 7. This CDR3 has 15 residues. This chain's CDR3 is CASSSSQGVTGELFF. The CDR3 DNA sequence: TGTGCCAGCAGCTCGAGCCAGGGGGTTACCGGGGAGCTGTTTTTT.

This chain uses TRBV6-5 with TRBJ2-5; a weak D match, TRBD2 (7 bases). V was cut by 2 bases and J by 4 bases, with 14 bases left in between. This CDR3 contains 15 residues. Germline loops: CDR1 MNHEY, CDR2 SVGAGI. The CDR3 protein is CASSYEGGGVETQYF. In DNA, the CDR3 is TGTGCCAGCAGTTACGAAGGGGGAGGGGTAGAGACCCAGTACTTC.

The chain has TRBV2 and TRBJ2-7, with D maybe TRBD2 (6 bases). Trimming cost V 1 base and J 0 bases, with 16 bases left between them. From germline, CDR1 is SNHLY and CDR2 FYNNEI. The CDR3 spans 17 residues. CDR3 bases: TGTGCCAGCAGTGAAGGTCCCAGCGGGCTAAGCTCCTACGAGCAGTACTTC. Residues: CASSEGPSGLSSYEQYF.

This clone was seen only once. The chain couples TRBV4-1 to TRBJ2-1; 11 nucleotides align to TRBD2. Germline loops: CDR1 MGHRA, CDR2 YSYEKL. This CDR3 comprises 16 residues. The V and J ends lost 1 base and 4 bases, in that order; junction bases with no gene match: 3. In DNA form, the CDR3 reads TGCGCCAGCAGCCAAGGACTAGCGGGGCAGTACAATGAGCAGTTCTTC. This translates into CASSQGLAGQYNEQFF.

The chain carries TRBV7-8 and TRBJ2-1; D is perhaps TRBD1 (5 bases). CDR3 length: 17 residues. Trimming cost V 5 bases and J 3 bases, with 20 bases left between them. Germline loops: CDR1 SGHVS, CDR2 FQNEAQ. This CDR3 reads CASSLTEGASFYNEQFF. The CDR3 bases are TGTGCCAGCAGCCTTACTGAAGGGGCTTCTTTCTACAATGAGCAGTTCTTC.

CDR3 protein: CASSLFDGVKETQYF. For the CDR3, the DNA is TGTGCCAGCAGCTTGTTTGACGGGGTTAAAGAGACCCAGTACTTC. The chain links TRBV5-5 to TRBJ2-5; TRBD2 might be the D (5 bases). This CDR3 is 15 amino acids long. Trimming took 1 base from V and 3 from J, leaving 13 bases between them. Germline V gene sequence: CDR1 SGHKS, CDR2 YYEKEE (reference sequence).

The chain has TRBV12-5 and TRBJ1-1; D is undetermined. Trimming left V 5 bases short and J 1 base short, with 14 bases between. Per the germline V gene, CDR1 is LGHNT and CDR2 is FRNRAP. The CDR3 totals 15 residues. The CDR3 loop reads CASGLGTSGNTEAFF. The CDR3 DNA sequence: TGTGCTAGTGGTCTAGGTACGTCCGGGAACACTGAAGCTTTCTTT. The full variable domain, with the rest looked up from reference TRBV12-5 and TRBJ1-1, is DARVTQTPRHKVTEMGQEVTMRCQPILGHNTVFWYRQTMMQGLELLAYFRNRAPLDDSGMPKDRFSAEMPDATLATLKIQPSEPRDSAVYFCASGLGTSGNTEAFFGQGTRLTVV.

The V call is TRBV10-3, the J call TRBJ2-5, with 7 bases matching TRBD1. The CDR3 spans 12 residues. V shed 9 bases, J shed 5 bases, and the junction held 6 bases outside the gene matches. Per the germline V gene, CDR1 is ENHRY and CDR2 is SYGVKD. The CDR3 region has the DNA TGTGCCATGAGTCCACAGGGGGAGACCCAGTACTTC. This gives the protein CAMSPQGETQYF.

V is TRBV18 and J is TRBJ1-1, with 9 bases lining up with TRBD1. The ends lost 4 bases at V and 5 bases at J; junction bases unmatched: 8. The CDR3 spans 15 residues. Germline CDR1 KGHSH, CDR2 LQKENI. The CDR3 protein is CASSLQDRGGTEAFF. The CDR3, as DNA: TGTGCCAGCTCACTCCAGGACAGGGGAGGGACTGAAGCTTTCTTT.

The chain joins TRBV29-1 to TRBJ1-2, with 12 bases that match TRBD1. The J segment lost 5 bases and the V segment lost 1 base, leaving 8 bases of the junction unmatched. This CDR3 is built from 16 residues. Germline CDR1 and CDR2: SQVTM and ANQGSEA. The CDR3 loop is CSVEAAGTGGVYGYTF. DNA of the CDR3: TGCAGCGTTGAAGCCGCCGGGACAGGGGGCGTATATGGCTACACCTTC.

This clone came up a few times. V is TRBV7-9 and J is TRBJ1-1; TRBD1 aligns across 7 bases. Trimming at V came to 5 bases and at J to 5 bases, leaving 8 bases not matched to a gene. This CDR3 contains 14 residues. Germline V gene data show CDR1 as SEHNR and CDR2 as FQNEAQ (reference sequence). CDR3 DNA: TGTGCCAGCAGCCTTCAGGGGGTAACGACTGAAGCTTTCTTT. It codes for CASSLQGVTTEAFF. Full variable domain (outside the CDR3, taken from reference TRBV7-9 and TRBJ1-1): DTGVSQNPRHKITKRGQNVTFRCDPISEHNRLYWYRQTLGQGPEFLTYFQNEAQLEKSRLLSDRFSAERPKGSFSTLEIQRTEQGDSAMYLCASSLQGVTTEAFFGQGTRLTVV.

V is TRBV30 and J is TRBJ1-1; the match to TRBD1 covers 8 bases. V lost 5 bases to trimming and J lost 6 bases; unmatched junction nucleotides: 5. Looked up from germline, CDR1 is GTSNPN and CDR2 is SVGIG (reference sequence). The CDR3 spans 12 residues. The CDR3: CAWSTGGPEAFF. The CDR3 DNA reads TGTGCCTGGTCTACAGGGGGTCCTGAAGCTTTCTTT.